These 16 T cell receptor beta chains came from one sample sequenced in a study of blood T cell repertoires in COVID-19. Assay: immunoSEQ multiplex PCR; the TCRdb copy retains only in-frame clones and omits some. The sample gives 250,000 or so clones, around 87% of which show up once; 1.6% is in the top ten. Material: PBMCs or T cells enriched from blood (not recorded which). These TCRs come from a woman in her 50s who had recovered from COVID-19.

The gene calls are TRBV7-2 and TRBJ2-2, with a weak D call TRBD2 (6 bases). Per the germline V gene, CDR1 is SGHTA and CDR2 is FQGNSA. The CDR3 runs to 16 residues. The V end was cut by 5 bases, the J end by 0 bases, with 13 bases between. CDR3 residues: CASSQIGTANTGELFF. CDR3 DNA sequence: TGTGCCAGCAGCCAAATCGGGACTGCGAACACCGGGGAGCTGTTTTTT.

The chain combines TRBV24-1 with TRBJ1-2; D may be TRBD1 (5 bases). V shed 6 bases and J shed 5 bases, with 18 bases lying between them. Germline assignment: CDR1 KGHDR and CDR2 SFDVKD. The CDR3 is 15 amino acids. The CDR3 sequence is CATSIGTQWRYGYTF. CDR3 coding DNA: TGTGCCACCAGTATTGGGACTCAGTGGAGGTATGGCTACACCTTC.

In its sample, this clone was seen a few times. The chain couples TRBV6-5 to TRBJ2-7; 9 bases align to TRBD1. This CDR3 spans 13 amino acids. V shed 6 bases and J 4 bases; nucleotides not matched to a gene: 4. Per germline, CDR1 MNHEY and CDR2 SVGAGI. In DNA, the CDR3 is TGTGCCAGCAGCCGGGACAGGGATTACGAGCAGTACTTC. Translation gives CASSRDRDYEQYF.

CDR3 sequence reads: CSVVNSEQFF. CDR3 nucleotide sequence: TGCAGCGTTGTTAATAGTGAGCAGTTCTTC. V usage is TRBV29-1 and J usage is TRBJ2-1; unclear D gene. Germline V gene sequence: CDR1 SQVTM, CDR2 ANQGSEA. The CDR3 covers 10 residues. Trimming took 4 bases from V and 9 from J, leaving 7 bases between them.

This chain uses TRBV27 with TRBJ1-1; TRBD1 might be the D (5 bases). Trimming removed 0 bases from V and 8 bases from J, with 10 bases in between. Germline V gives CDR1 MNHEY, CDR2 SMNVEV (reference sequence). The CDR3 is 13 residues long. Written as DNA, the CDR3 is TGTGCCAGCAGTTTATCAATGGGGGGGGAAGCTTTCTTT. Translated, it gives CASSLSMGGEAFF.

The gene calls are TRBV5-5 and TRBJ1-1; D not resolved. Trimming took 2 bases from V and 2 from J, leaving 7 bases between them. The CDR3 loop spans 13 amino acids. Germline V gene sequence: CDR1 SGHKS, CDR2 YYEKEE (reference sequence). The CDR3: CASSFNTNTEAFF. As DNA, the CDR3 is TGTGCCAGCAGCTTTAATACAAACACTGAAGCTTTCTTT.

The rearrangement uses TRBV30 and TRBJ1-3, with 7 bases matching TRBD1. The CDR3 length is 15 residues. Germline CDR1 and CDR2: GTSNPN and SVGIG (reference sequence). The V segment lost 1 base and the J segment 3 bases; nucleotides outside the gene matches: 6. The CDR3 is CAWSASGGFGNTIYF. In DNA form, the CDR3 reads TGTGCCTGGAGTGCCTCAGGGGGTTTTGGAAACACCATATATTTT.

Only a few counts were recorded for this clone. V is TRBV2 and J is TRBJ2-5; maybe TRBD2 (6 bases). Between the trimmed V and J ends, which lost 7 bases and 2 bases, there was a span of 14 bases. The germline V gene has CDR1 SNHLY and CDR2 FYNNEI. The CDR3 is made up of 14 amino acids. CDR3 loop: CASIRGRGQETQYF. The CDR3 DNA reads as TGTGCCAGCATCCGGGGGAGAGGGCAAGAGACCCAGTACTTC.

J is TRBJ2-3 and V is TRBV7-9; 7 bases are a match to TRBD2. V lost 7 bases, J lost 5 bases, and 12 bases stayed unmatched. Germline loops: CDR1 SEHNR, CDR2 FQNEAQ (reference sequence). The CDR3 has 15 amino acids. CDR3 in amino acids: CASTMGREWIDTQYF. CDR3 nucleotide sequence: TGTGCCAGCACAATGGGGCGGGAGTGGATAGATACGCAGTATTTT. Full variable domain (outside the CDR3, taken from reference TRBV7-9 and TRBJ2-3): DTGVSQNPRHKITKRGQNVTFRCDPISEHNRLYWYRQTLGQGPEFLTYFQNEAQLEKSRLLSDRFSAERPKGSFSTLEIQRTEQGDSAMYLCASTMGREWIDTQYFGPGTRLTVL.

The chain recombines TRBV10-1 with TRBJ1-5; TRBD1 aligns across 8 bases. Germline V lookup: CDR1 WNHNN, CDR2 SYGVQD (reference sequence). V was pared by 9 bases and J by 4 bases, with 8 bases of the junction left unmatched. This CDR3 comprises 14 residues. CDR3 sequence reads: CASSDRESNQPQHF. The CDR3 nucleotides read TGCGCCAGTTCGGACAGGGAGAGTAATCAGCCCCAGCATTTT.

The V call is TRBV5-1, the J call TRBJ1-2, with 8 bases aligning to TRBD1. The CDR3 loop spans 16 amino acids. V lost 4 bases, J lost 4 bases, and 12 bases stayed unmatched. Germline loops: CDR1 SGHRS, CDR2 YFSETQ. The CDR3 bases are TGCGCCAGCAGCCTGACCGCTGGACAGGGAACCTATGGCTACACCTTC. It is translated as CASSLTAGQGTYGYTF.

The chain has TRBV5-4 and TRBJ2-1; D might be TRBD1 (6 bases). Germline values: CDR1 SGHNT, CDR2 YYREEE (reference sequence). The CDR3 is 14 amino acids. The V end was cut by 2 bases, the J end by 7 bases, with 13 bases between. CDR3 residues: CASSFKGGRNEQFF. CDR3 nucleotides: TGTGCCAGCAGCTTTAAAGGGGGTAGGAATGAGCAGTTCTTC.

Only a few counts were recorded for this clone. The chain combines TRBV5-1 with TRBJ1-1, with 7 nucleotides matching TRBD1. Germline V gene sequence: CDR1 SGHRS, CDR2 YFSETQ. The CDR3 has 14 amino acids. V lost 3 bases and J lost 1; bases outside the gene matches: 3. Here the CDR3 reads CASSYDRANTEAFF. In DNA, the CDR3 is TGCGCCAGCAGCTACGACAGGGCGAACACTGAAGCTTTCTTT.

This chain uses TRBV19 with TRBJ2-2; TRBD2 might be the D (5 bases). This CDR3 comprises 16 residues. From germline, CDR1 is LNHDA and CDR2 SQIVND (reference sequence). Deletions cut 3 bases from V and 1 base from J, with 12 bases between. In DNA form, the CDR3 reads TGTGCCAGTAGTATCGATGGGAGACGGAACACCGGGGAGCTGTTTTTT. It is translated as CASSIDGRRNTGELFF. Full variable domain (remainder filled in from reference TRBV19 and TRBJ2-2): DGGITQSPKYLFRKEGQNVTLSCEQNLNHDAMYWYRQDPGQGLRLIYYSQIVNDFQKGDIAEGYSVSREKKESFPLTVTSAQKNPTAFYLCASSIDGRRNTGELFFGEGSRLTVL.

The CDR3 nucleotides read TGTGCCAGTAGTATTGGCGTGCGACTGATCGGCAATCAGCCCCAGCATTTT. Translation: CASSIGVRLIGNQPQHF. The chain is built from TRBV19 and TRBJ1-5; D ambiguous. This CDR3 region has 17 residues. V lost 3 bases and J 2 bases, leaving 17 bases between the germline ends. Per the germline V gene, CDR1 is LNHDA and CDR2 is SQIVND (reference sequence). The variable domain in full, completed from reference TRBV19 and TRBJ1-5, reads DGGITQSPKYLFRKEGQNVTLSCEQNLNHDAMYWYRQDPGQGLRLIYYSQIVNDFQKGDIAEGYSVSREKKESFPLTVTSAQKNPTAFYLCASSIGVRLIGNQPQHFGDGTRLSIL.

This clone has just one count. This same CDR3 is encoded by further DNA sequences in the sample. The rearrangement joins TRBV18 to TRBJ1-2, with 9 bases matching TRBD1. Germline CDR1 KGHSH, CDR2 LQKENI. The junction had 2 bases not matched to a gene; V was cut back by 2 bases and J by 4 bases. The CDR3 sequence is 14 residues long. This CDR3 is CASSPGQGSYGYTF. The CDR3 DNA reads as TGTGCCAGCTCACCAGGACAGGGGAGCTATGGCTACACCTTC.